This T cell receptor beta chain was profiled in a study of cytomegalovirus exposure and HLA in healthy donors. Concerning this clone: The target antigen is unknown.

The table came from immunoSEQ multiplex PCR; TCRdb's copy has only in-frame clones and leaves some out. The sample records about 190,000 clones, 75% to 90% being singletons. Notes on the study in general: Overall, approximately 150 TCR beta chains were annotated as cytomegalovirus-associated. Most TCR sequences were seen very rarely across donors, but some public TCRs occurred in many.

The sequenced material came from PBMCs. The clonotype comes from a man between 18 and 35 years old in good health and CMV-seropositive.

The CDR3 DNA sequence: TGTGCCAGCAGTTTTACTCAGGGTAGGGCCGGGGAGCTGTTTTTT. It codes for CASSFTQGRAGELFF. This rearrangement joins TRBV27 to TRBJ2-2; tentatively, D is TRBD1 (5 bases). CDR3 length equals 15 residues. Germline assignment: CDR1 MNHEY and CDR2 SMNVEV (reference sequence). Trimming shortened V by 3 bases and J by 6 bases, and 14 bases separated the two germline ends.